This section outlines one TCR beta chain sequence together with its context. TCRdb's table, derived via immunoSEQ multiplex PCR, lists solely in-frame clones and lacks some. The sample shows about 80,000 clones, 75% to 90% of them seen only once. The data stem from a study of T cell changes during pregnancy in multiple sclerosis. Germline lookup yields CDR1 WSHSY and CDR2 SAAADI. J lost 7 bases, V lost 7 bases, and 4 bases had no gene match. This CDR3 region has 12 residues. Sequences were derived from peripheral blood, sampled before pregnancy. The TCR was taken from a female donor with multiple sclerosis, enrolled in a pregnancy study. V and J are TRBV10-2 and TRBJ2-7; TRBD2 aligns across 10 bases. CDR3 bases: TGCGCCAGCACCCCGACTAGCGGGGAGCAGTACTTC. Translation: CASTPTSGEQYF.